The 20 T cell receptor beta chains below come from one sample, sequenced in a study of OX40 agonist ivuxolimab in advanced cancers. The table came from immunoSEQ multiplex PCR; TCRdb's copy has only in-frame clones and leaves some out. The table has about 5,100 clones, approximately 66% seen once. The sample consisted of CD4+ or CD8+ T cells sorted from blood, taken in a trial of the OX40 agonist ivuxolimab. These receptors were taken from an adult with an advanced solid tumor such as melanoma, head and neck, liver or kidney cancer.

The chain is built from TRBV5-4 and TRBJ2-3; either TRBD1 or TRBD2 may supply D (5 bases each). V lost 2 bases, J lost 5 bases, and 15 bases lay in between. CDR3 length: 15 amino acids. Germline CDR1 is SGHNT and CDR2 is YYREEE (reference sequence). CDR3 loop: CASSFAASRGDTQYF. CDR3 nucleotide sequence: TGTGCCAGCAGCTTTGCTGCCTCGAGGGGAGATACGCAGTATTTT.

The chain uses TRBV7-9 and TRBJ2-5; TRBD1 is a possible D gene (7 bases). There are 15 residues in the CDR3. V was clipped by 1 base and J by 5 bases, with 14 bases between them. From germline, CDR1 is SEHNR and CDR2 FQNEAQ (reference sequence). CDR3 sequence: CASSLGGGGMETQYF. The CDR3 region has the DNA TGTGCCAGCAGCTTAGGTGGAGGGGGCATGGAGACCCAGTACTTC.

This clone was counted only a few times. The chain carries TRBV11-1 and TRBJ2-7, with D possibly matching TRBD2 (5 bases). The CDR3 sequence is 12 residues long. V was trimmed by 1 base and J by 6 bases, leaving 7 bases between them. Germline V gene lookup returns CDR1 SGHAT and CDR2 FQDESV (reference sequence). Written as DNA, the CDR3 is TGTGCCAGCAGCTTAGGGGGAGTCGAGCAGTACTTC. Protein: CASSLGGVEQYF.

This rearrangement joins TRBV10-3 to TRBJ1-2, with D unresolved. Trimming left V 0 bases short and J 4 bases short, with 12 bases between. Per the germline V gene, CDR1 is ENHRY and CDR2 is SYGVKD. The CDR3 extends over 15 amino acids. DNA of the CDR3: TGTGCCATCAGTGAGTCGGGCGGAAATTTCTATGGCTACACCTTC. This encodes CAISESGGNFYGYTF.

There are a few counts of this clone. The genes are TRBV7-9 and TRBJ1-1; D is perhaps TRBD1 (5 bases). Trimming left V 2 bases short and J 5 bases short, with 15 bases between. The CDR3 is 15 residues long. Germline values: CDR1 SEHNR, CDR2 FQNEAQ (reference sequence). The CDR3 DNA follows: TGTGCCAGCAGCTTATACCGGGGGATGGGGACTGAAGCTTTCTTT. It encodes CASSLYRGMGTEAFF.

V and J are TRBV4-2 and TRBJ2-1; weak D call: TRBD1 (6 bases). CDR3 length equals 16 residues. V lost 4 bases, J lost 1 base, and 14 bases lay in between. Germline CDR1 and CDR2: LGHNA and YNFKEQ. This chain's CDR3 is CASSPRQGPSYNEQFF. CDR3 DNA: TGTGCCAGCAGCCCCCGCCAGGGGCCATCCTACAATGAGCAGTTCTTC.

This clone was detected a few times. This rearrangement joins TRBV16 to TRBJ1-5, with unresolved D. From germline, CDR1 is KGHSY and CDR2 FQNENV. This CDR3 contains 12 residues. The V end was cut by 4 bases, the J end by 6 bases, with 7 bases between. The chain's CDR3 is CASSLPSQPQHF. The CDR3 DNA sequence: TGTGCCAGCAGCCTTCCCAGTCAGCCCCAGCATTTT.

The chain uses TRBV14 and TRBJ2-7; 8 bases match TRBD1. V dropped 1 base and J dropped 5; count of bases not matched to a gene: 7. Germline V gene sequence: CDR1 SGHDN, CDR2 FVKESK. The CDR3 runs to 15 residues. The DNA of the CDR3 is TGTGCCAGCAGCCAAGGCCTCGACAGGGGCCACGAGCAGTACTTC. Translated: CASSQGLDRGHEQYF.

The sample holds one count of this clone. CDR3 DNA sequence: TGTGCCAGTAGGGTAGGCGACAATGAGCAGTTCTTC. This gives the protein CASRVGDNEQFF. The V call is TRBV19, the J call TRBJ2-1; D ambiguous. The CDR3 covers 12 residues. Trimming removed 6 bases from V and 5 bases from J, with 8 bases in between. Germline V lookup: CDR1 LNHDA, CDR2 SQIVND (reference sequence).

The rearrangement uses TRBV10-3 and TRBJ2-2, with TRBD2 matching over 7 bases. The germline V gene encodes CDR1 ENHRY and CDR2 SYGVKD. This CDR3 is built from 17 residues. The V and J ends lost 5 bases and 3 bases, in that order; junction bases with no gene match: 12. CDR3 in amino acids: CAISPAGDSIYTGELFF. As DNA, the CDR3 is TGTGCCATCAGTCCGGCGGGGGACTCCATCTACACCGGGGAGCTGTTTTTT.

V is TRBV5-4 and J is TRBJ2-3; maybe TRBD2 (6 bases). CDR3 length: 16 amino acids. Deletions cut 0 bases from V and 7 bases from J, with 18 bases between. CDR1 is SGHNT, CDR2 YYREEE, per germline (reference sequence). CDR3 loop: CASSLAGSHESYTQYF. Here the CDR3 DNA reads TGTGCCAGCAGCTTGGCCGGGAGTCACGAAAGTTATACGCAGTATTTT. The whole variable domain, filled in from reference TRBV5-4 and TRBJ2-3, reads ETGVTQSPTHLIKTRGQQVTLRCSSQSGHNTVSWYQQALGQGPQFIFQYYREEENGRGNFPPRFSGLQFPNYSSELNVNALELDDSALYLCASSLAGSHESYTQYFGPGTRLTVL.

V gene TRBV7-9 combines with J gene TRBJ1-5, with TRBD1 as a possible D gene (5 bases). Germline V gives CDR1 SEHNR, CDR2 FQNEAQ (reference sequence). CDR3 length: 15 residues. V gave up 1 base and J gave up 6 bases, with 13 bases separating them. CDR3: CASSLDVAGSQPQHF. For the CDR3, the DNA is TGTGCCAGCAGCTTAGACGTGGCAGGGAGTCAGCCCCAGCATTTT.

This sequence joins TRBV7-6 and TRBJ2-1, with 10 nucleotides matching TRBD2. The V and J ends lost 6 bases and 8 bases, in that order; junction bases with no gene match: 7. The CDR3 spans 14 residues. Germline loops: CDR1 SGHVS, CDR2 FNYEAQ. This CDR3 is CASSSSGGFDEQFF. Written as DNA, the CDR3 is TGTGCCAGCAGTAGTAGCGGGGGGTTCGATGAGCAGTTCTTC. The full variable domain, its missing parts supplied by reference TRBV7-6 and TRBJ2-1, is GAGVSQSPRYKVTKRGQDVALRCDPISGHVSLYWYRQALGQGPEFLTYFNYEAQQDKSGLPNDRFSAERPEGSISTLTIQRTEQRDSAMYRCASSSSGGFDEQFFGPGTRLTVL.

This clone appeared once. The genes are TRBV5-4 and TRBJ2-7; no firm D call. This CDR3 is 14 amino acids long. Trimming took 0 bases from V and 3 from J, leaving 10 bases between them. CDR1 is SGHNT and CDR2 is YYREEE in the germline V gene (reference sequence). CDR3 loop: CASSLAPGSYEQYF. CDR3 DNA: TGTGCCAGCAGCTTGGCCCCGGGCAGCTACGAGCAGTACTTC.

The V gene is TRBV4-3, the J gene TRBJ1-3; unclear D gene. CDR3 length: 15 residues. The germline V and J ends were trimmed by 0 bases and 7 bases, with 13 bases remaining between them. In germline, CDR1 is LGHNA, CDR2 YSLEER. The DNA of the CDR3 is TGCGCCAGCAGCCAAGATTCTCGAGGAATGAACACCATATATTTT. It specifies CASSQDSRGMNTIYF.

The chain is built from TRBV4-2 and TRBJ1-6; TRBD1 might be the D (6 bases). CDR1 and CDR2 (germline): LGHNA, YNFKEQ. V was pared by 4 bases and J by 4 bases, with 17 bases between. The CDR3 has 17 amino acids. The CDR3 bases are TGTGCCAGCAGCCGGGATACGGACAGTTTTTATAATTCACCCCTCCACTTT. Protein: CASSRDTDSFYNSPLHF.

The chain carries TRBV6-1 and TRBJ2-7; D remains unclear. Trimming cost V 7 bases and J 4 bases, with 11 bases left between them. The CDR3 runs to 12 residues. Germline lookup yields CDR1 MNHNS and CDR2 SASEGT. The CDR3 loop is CASTLGGYEQYF. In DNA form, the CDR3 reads TGTGCCAGCACCCTCGGTGGTTACGAGCAGTACTTC.

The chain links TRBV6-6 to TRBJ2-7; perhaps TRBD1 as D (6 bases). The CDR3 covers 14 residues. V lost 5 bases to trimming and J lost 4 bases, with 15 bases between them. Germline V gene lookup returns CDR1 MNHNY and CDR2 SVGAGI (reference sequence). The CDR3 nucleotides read TGTGCCAGCAGTAAAGGACCCGACAGGTACGAGCAGTACTTC. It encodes CASSKGPDRYEQYF.

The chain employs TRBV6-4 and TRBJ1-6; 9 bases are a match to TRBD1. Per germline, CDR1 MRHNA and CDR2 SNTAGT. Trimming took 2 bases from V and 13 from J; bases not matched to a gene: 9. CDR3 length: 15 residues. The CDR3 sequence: CASSDGPGQGYPLHF. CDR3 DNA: TGTGCCAGCAGTGACGGCCCGGGACAGGGATATCCCCTCCACTTT.

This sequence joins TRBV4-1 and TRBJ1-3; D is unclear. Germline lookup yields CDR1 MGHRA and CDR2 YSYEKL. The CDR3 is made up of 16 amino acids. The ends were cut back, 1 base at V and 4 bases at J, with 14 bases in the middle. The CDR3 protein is CASSQVPGESGNTIYF. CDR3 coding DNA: TGCGCCAGCAGCCAAGTCCCCGGGGAGTCGGGAAACACCATATATTTT.